The subject of this entry is one T cell receptor beta chain. The antigen is unknown. The CDR3 runs 16 residues. Per germline, CDR1 SGDLS and CDR2 YYNGEE. V was pared by 4 bases and J by 3 bases, with 6 bases of the junction left unmatched. This specimen belongs to a study of regulatory dendritic cells for organ transplantation. TCRdb keeps only in-frame clones here, not all; method: immunoSEQ multiplex PCR. In the table there are 25,000 or so clones, about four fifths of which are singletons. The study's findings and limits: Naive CD4+ and CD8+ repertoires were highly diverse; memory CD8+ was most oligoclonal. The authors noted considerable between-person heterogeneity in alloreactive memory CD8+ cells. Mature dendritic cells appeared to drive more memory CD8+ clonal expansion than regulatory ones.

Sequenced input: naive CD4+ T cells from blood. The subset denotes: CD45RA+ naive T cells. This chain links TRBV9 with TRBJ2-2; 10 positions agree with TRBD2. The source of this sequence is a human donor in good health. The DNA for the CDR3 is TGTGCCAGCAGCTCAGAGCGGGGGGGCTACACCGGGGAGCTGTTTTTT. Translated: CASSSERGGYTGELFF.